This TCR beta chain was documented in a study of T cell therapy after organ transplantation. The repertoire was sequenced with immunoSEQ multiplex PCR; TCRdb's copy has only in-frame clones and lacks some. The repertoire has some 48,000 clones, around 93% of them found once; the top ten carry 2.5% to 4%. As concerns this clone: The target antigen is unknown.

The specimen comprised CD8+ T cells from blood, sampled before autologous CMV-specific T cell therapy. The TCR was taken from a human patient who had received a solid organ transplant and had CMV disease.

The CDR3 DNA reads TGTGCCAGCAGCGTAGGACACCGGAACACTGAAGCTTTCTTT. This sequence encodes CASSVGHRNTEAFF. The rearrangement links TRBV9 to TRBJ1-1, with D uncertain. Trimming took 0 bases from V and 1 from J, leaving 7 bases between them. Germline values: CDR1 SGDLS, CDR2 YYNGEE. The CDR3 loop spans 14 amino acids. Drawing the rest from reference TRBV9 and TRBJ1-1, the complete variable domain is DSGVTQTPKHLITATGQRVTLRCSPRSGDLSVYWYQQSLDQGLQFLIQYYNGEERAKGNILERFSAQQFPDLHSELNLSSLELGDSALYFCASSVGHRNTEAFFGQGTRLTVV.